This T cell receptor (beta chain) appears in the sequencing data of a study of shared clonotypes between healthy human individuals. Study outcomes and limitations: A generally larger estimated richness was seen in naive subsets than in memory subsets.

The assay ran at deep level. Assay used: immunoSEQ multiplex PCR; TCRdb lists only in-frame clones, some missing. The sample shows millions of clones, roughly 95% of them seen only once. This CDR3 has 15 amino acids. Trimming at V came to 6 bases and at J to 7 bases, leaving 8 bases not matched to a gene. CDR1 SGHDT and CDR2 YYEEEE come from the germline V gene. A word on this clone: Its antigen remains unknown.

Input material: naive CD4+ T cells sorted from blood. As to subset: CD45RA+ positively selected. The rearrangement links TRBV5-6 to TRBJ2-1; 12 bases map to TRBD2. This sequence was found in a young man in good health. The chain's CDR3 is CASILTSGRGNEQFF. CDR3 bases: TGTGCCAGCATTTTGACTAGCGGGAGAGGGAATGAGCAGTTCTTC. The complete variable domain, with remaining parts taken from reference TRBV5-6 and TRBJ2-1, reads DAGVTQSPTHLIKTRGQQVTLRCSPKSGHDTVSWYQQALGQGPQFIFQYYEEEERQRGNFPDRFSGHQFPNYSSELNVNALLLGDSALYLCASILTSGRGNEQFFGPGTRLTVL.